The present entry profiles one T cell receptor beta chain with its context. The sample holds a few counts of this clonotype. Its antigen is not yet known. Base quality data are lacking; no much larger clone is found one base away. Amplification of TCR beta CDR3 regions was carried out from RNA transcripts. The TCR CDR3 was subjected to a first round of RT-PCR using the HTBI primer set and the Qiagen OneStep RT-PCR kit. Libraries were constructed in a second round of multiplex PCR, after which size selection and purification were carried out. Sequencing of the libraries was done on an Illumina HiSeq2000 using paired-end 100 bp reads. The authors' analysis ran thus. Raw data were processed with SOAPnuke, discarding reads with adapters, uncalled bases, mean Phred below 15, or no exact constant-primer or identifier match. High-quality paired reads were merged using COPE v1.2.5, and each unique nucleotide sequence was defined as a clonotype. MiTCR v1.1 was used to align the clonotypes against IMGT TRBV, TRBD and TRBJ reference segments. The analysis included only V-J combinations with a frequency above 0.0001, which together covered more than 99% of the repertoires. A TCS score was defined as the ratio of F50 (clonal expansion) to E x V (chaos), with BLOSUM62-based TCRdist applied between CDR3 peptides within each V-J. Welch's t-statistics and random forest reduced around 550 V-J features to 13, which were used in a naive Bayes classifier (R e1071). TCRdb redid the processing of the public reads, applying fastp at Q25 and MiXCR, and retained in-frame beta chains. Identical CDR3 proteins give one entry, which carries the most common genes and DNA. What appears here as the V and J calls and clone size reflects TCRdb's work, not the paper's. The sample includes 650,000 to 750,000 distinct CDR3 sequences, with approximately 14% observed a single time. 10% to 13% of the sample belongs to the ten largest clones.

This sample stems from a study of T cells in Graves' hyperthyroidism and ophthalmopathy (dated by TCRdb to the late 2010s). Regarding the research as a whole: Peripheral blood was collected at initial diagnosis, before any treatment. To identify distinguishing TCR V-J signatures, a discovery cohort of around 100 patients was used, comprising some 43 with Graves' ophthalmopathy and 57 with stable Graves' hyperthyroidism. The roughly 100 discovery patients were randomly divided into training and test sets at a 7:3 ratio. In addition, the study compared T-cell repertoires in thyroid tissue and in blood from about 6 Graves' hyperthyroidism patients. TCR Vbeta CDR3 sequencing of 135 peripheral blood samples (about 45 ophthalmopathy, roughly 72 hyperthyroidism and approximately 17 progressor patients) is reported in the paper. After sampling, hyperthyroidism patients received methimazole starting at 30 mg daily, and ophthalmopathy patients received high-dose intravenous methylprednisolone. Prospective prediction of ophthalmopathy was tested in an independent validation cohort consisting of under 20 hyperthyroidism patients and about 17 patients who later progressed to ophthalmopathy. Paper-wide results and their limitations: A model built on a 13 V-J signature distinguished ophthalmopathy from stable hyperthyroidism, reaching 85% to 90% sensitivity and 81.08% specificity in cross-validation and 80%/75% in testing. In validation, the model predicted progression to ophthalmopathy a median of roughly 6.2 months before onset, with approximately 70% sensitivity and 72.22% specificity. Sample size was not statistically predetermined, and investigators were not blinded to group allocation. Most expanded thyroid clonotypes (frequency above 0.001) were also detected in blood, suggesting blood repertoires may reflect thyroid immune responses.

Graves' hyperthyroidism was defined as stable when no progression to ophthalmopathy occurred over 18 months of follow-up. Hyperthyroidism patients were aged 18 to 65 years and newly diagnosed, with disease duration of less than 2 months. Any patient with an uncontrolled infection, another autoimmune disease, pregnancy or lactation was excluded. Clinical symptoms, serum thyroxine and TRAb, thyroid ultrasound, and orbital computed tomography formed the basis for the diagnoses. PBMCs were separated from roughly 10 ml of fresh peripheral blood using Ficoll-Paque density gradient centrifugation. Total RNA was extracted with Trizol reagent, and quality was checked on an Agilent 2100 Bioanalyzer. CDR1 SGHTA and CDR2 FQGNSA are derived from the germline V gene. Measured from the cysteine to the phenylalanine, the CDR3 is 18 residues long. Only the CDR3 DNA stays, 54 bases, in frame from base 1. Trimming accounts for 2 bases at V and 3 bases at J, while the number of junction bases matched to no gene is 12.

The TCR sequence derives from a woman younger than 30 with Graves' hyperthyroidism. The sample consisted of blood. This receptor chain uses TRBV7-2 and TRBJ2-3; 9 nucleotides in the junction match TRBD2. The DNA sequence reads TGTGCCAGCAGCTTAATCGCGGGAGGGCCGTACCGTACAGATACGCAGTATTTT. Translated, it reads CASSLIAGGPYRTDTQYF.